This TCR beta chain was recovered during a study of blood T cell repertoires in COVID-19. CDR1 is MDHEN, CDR2 SYDVKM, per germline. The CDR3 spans 16 residues. With 2 bases removed from V and 2 bases from J, the gap between germline ends came to 12 bases. Per the authors' pipeline: For nucleated cells, counts were estimated from reference gene primer amplification. Assay: immunoSEQ multiplex PCR; the TCRdb copy retains only in-frame clones and omits some. V, J and clone size were drawn from that table, and D and trimming were deduced from the DNA. The sample contains under 80,000 clones, roughly 84% of which appear only once.

This sequence was found in a man older than 75 with acute or convalescent COVID-19. The chain recombines TRBV28 with TRBJ2-2; D perhaps matches TRBD1 (6 bases). Sequencing was carried out using peripheral blood. Here the CDR3 DNA reads TGTGCCAGCAGTTTAATGGGGGCCCCTAACACCGGGGAGCTGTTTTTT. This encodes CASSLMGAPNTGELFF. The variable domain in full, completed from reference TRBV28 and TRBJ2-2, reads DVKVTQSSRYLVKRTGEKVFLECVQDMDHENMFWYRQDPGLGLRLIYFSYDVKMKEKGDIPEGYSVSREKKERFSLILESASTNQTSMYLCASSLMGAPNTGELFFGEGSRLTVL.